This TCR beta chain derives from a study of PD-1 blockade in mismatch repair-deficient tumors. Study-wide context: Enrolled about 2013-2016, patients had progressing, pretreated mismatch repair-deficient cancers of about a dozen types.

This clone was counted a single time. Antigen: not known. Produced via immunoSEQ multiplex PCR; TCRdb's table is partial and in-frame only. This table holds roughly 120,000 clones, around nine tenths found once. Study-level findings and limits: Tumor-resident clones, often absent from pretreatment blood, expanded after pembrolizumab and then contracted.

All patients were mismatch repair deficient, assessed by either PCR or immunohistochemistry. TCR sequencing covered three patients who responded to pembrolizumab. This TCR derives from an adult with mismatch repair-deficient cancer. Specimen: peripheral blood, collected approximately 72 weeks after starting pembrolizumab.

This CDR3 reads CASGRDSSTDTQYF. The CDR3 DNA reads as TGTGCCTCGGGCCGGGACTCTAGCACAGATACGCAGTATTTT. V is TRBV28 and J is TRBJ2-3; weak D call: TRBD2 (6 bases). The V gene lost 11 bases and the J gene lost 0 bases, with 15 bases spanning the gap. The CDR3 extends over 14 amino acids. CDR1 and CDR2 from the germline V gene are MDHEN and SYDVKM.